This T cell receptor beta chain emerged from a study of T cells after yellow fever vaccination. Template switching by 5'RACE produced TCR cDNA, adding a universal primer site and UMIs. Via MiXCR, TCRdb re-called the 5' RACE reads, giving one row per CDR3 protein. The table records 450,000 to 600,000 distinct CDR3 sequences, roughly 17% of them present only once. Study outcomes and limitations: Repertoires obtained by FACS sorting could include abundant clonotypes that entered as contaminants from the bulk population.

Concerning this clonotype: What it binds is unknown.

Between the trimmed V and J ends, which lost 3 bases and 6 bases, there was a span of 14 bases. Germline V gives CDR1 SNHLY, CDR2 FYNNEI. This CDR3 is 15 amino acids long. This chain joins TRBV2 and TRBJ2-2, with a tentative D call TRBD2 (6 bases). This specimen consisted of PBMCs, obtained around 5 days after the first yellow fever vaccination. This receptor was identified in a man aged 18 to 30 who received the YFV17D yellow fever vaccine. CDR3 nucleotides: TGTGCCAGCAGTGATGGGACTGTTATAGCCGGGGAGCTGTTTTTT. Protein: CASSDGTVIAGELFF.